The 5 T cell receptor beta chains reported below all come from one sample, sequenced in a study of blood T cell repertoires in COVID-19. Sequencing was performed with immunoSEQ multiplex PCR; in TCRdb, only in-frame clones are kept and a portion is missing. In the table there are under 250,000 clones, approximately 82% of which are singletons. The sequenced sample was peripheral blood. These receptors all come from a woman older than 75 with acute or convalescent COVID-19.

V usage is TRBV9 and J usage is TRBJ2-1, with 11 bases aligning to TRBD1. Germline CDR1 SGDLS, CDR2 YYNGEE. Trimming took 3 bases from V and 8 from J; bases not matched to a gene: 10. This CDR3 has 16 amino acids. As DNA, the CDR3 is TGTGCCAGCAGCGGGTCCGGGACAGGGGGTTTGGATGAGCAGTTCTTC. This gives the protein CASSGSGTGGLDEQFF.

The chain employs TRBV4-2 and TRBJ2-2, with 7 bases identical to TRBD2. V trimming: 0 bases; J trimming: 3 bases; junction bases outside the gene matches: 7. Per germline, CDR1 LGHNA and CDR2 YNFKEQ. CDR3 length: 17 amino acids. The CDR3 DNA reads TGTGCCAGCAGCCAAGAAGGGGCAGGGAGGGACACCGGGGAGCTGTTTTTT. Translating gives CASSQEGAGRDTGELFF.

This clone has only one observation. The V gene is TRBV28, the J gene TRBJ1-1; D is ambiguous. Germline loops: CDR1 MDHEN, CDR2 SYDVKM. Trimming removed 5 bases at V and 6 bases at J, with 10 bases between. CDR3 size: 12 residues. The CDR3 loop is CASSPRVSEAFF. Here the CDR3 DNA reads TGTGCCAGCAGTCCCCGTGTCTCTGAAGCTTTCTTT.

As concerns this clone: The same CDR3 also results from other DNA sequences found in this sample. The chain combines TRBV12-3 or TRBV12-4 with TRBJ1-2; D is unclear. Trimming stripped 3 bases from V and 2 bases from J, with 4 bases between. The CDR3 length is 12 residues. CDR3 protein: CASSFSNYGYTF. CDR3 nucleotides: TGTGCCAGCAGTTTTAGCAACTATGGCTACACCTTC.

This chain connects TRBV4-1 to TRBJ1-1, with TRBD1 matching 9 bases. Germline CDR1 MGHRA, CDR2 YSYEKL. The length of the CDR3 is 15 residues. With V trimmed by 3 bases and J by 6 bases, 8 bases remained unmatched. The CDR3 loop reads CASSQGDRESAEAFF. The CDR3 DNA reads as TGCGCCAGCAGCCAGGGGGACAGGGAAAGCGCTGAAGCTTTCTTT.